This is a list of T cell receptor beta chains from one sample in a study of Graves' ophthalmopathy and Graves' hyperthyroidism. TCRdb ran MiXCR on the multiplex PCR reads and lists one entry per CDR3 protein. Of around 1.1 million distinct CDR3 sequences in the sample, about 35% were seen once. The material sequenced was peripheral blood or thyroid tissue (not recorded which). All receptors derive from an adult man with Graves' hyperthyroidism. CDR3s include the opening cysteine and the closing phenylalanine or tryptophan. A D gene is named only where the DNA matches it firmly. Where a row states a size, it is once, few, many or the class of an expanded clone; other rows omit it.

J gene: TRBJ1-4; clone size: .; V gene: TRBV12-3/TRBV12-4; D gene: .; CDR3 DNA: TGTGCTAGTGGTTTAGCTTCGCGGGGAAAACTGTTTTTT; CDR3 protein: CASGLASRGKLFF
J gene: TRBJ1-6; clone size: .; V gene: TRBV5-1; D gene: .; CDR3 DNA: TGCGCCAGCAGATCTTTGCGGGGAGGCTATAATTCACCCCTCCACTTT; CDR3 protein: CASRSLRGGYNSPLHF
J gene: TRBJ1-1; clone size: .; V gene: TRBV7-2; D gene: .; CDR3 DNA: TGTGCCAGCAGCCGAAACTCAGAGTTAAACACTGAAGCTTTCTTT; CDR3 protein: CASSRNSELNTEAFF
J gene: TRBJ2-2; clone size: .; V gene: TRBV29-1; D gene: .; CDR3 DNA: TGCAGCGTTGAAGTATTGATGGGGGAACATACCGGGGAGCTGTTTTTT; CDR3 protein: CSVEVLMGEHTGELFF
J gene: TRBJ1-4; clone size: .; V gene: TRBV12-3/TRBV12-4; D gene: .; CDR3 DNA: TGTGCCAGCAGTTCAAACACTGGTGAAAAACTGTTTTTT; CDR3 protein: CASSSNTGEKLFF
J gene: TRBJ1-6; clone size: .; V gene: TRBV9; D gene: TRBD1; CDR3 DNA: TGTGCCAGCAGTACGGCCCTGGGACAGGGGGACTCACCCCTCCACTTT; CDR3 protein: CASSTALGQGDSPLHF
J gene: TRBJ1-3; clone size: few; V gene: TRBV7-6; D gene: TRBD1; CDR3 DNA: TGTGCCAGCAGCTTAGCCCGACAGGGTCCCCACGGAACTGGAAACACCATATATTTT; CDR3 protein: CASSLARQGPHGTGNTIYF
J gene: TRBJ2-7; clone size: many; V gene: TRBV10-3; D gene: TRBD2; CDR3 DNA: TGTGCCATCAGCAAGAAGCGGGAGGGCCCCTACGAGCAGTACTTC; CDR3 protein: CAISKKREGPYEQYF
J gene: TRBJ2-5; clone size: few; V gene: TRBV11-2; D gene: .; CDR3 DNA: TGTGCCAGCAGCCGGGACACATTTCGAGAGACCCAGTACTTC; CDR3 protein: CASSRDTFRETQYF
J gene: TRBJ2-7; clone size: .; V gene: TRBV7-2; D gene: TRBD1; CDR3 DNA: TGTGCCAGCAGCGTGCTGACAGGGACCGAGCAGTACTTC; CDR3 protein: CASSVLTGTEQYF
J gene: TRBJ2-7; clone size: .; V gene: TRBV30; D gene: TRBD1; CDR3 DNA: TGTGCCTGGAGTGTACGGACAGGGTTAATCTACGAGCAGTACTTC; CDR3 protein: CAWSVRTGLIYEQYF
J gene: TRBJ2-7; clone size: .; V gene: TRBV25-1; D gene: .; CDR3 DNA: TGTGCCAGCGGACCAGGGGTTATCGAGCAGTACTTC; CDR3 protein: CASGPGVIEQYF
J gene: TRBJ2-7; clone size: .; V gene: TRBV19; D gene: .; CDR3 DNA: TGTGCCAGTAGTAGCGACTCTGCGTTTGTTGGGGGGGACACTTACGAGCAGTACTTC; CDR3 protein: CASSSDSAFVGGDTYEQYF
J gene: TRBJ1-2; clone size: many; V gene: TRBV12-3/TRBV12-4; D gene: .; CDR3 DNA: TGTGCCAGCCAGCCCGACGGGAGGAACCATGGCTACACCTTC; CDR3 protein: CASQPDGRNHGYTF
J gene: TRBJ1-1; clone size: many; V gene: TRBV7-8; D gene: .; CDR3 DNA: TGTGCCAGCAGCTTCGCAGGGGAGAGGACTGAAGCTTTCTTT; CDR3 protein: CASSFAGERTEAFF
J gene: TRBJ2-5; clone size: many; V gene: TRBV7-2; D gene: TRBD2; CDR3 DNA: TGTGCCAGCAGCTTAGGTCGTAGCGGGACGCAAGCGACCCAGTACTTC; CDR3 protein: CASSLGRSGTQATQYF
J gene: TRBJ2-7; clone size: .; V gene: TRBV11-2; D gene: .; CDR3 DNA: TGTGCCAGCAGCAAAGGTCGGGGGAACTACGAGCAGTACTTC; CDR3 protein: CASSKGRGNYEQYF
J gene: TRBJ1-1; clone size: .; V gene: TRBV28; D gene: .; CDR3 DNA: TGTGCCAGCAGTTCCCCAGGGAAGCACACTGAAGCTTTCTTT; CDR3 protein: CASSSPGKHTEAFF
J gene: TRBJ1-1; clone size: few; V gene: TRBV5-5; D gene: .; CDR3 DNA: TGTGCCAGCAGCGGACGCCGGGACTGGAACACTGAAGCTTTCTTT; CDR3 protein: CASSGRRDWNTEAFF
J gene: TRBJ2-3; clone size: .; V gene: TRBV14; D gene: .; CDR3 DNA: TGTGCCAGCAGCCAAGATAGGGCAGGGGAAAATACGCAGTATTTT; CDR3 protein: CASSQDRAGENTQYF
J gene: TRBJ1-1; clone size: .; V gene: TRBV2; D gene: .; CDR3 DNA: TGTGCCAGCAGCTTAGTGGGGTTACATAACACTGAAGCTTTCTTT; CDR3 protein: CASSLVGLHNTEAFF
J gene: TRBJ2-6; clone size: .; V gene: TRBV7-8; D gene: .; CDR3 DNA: TGTGCCAGCATCGAGGGAAGCTCCAACGTCCTGACTTTC; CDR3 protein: CASIEGSSNVLTF
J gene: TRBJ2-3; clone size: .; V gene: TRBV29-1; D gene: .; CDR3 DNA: TGCAGCGTTGGGTTAATCACAGATACGCAGTATTTT; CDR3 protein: CSVGLITDTQYF
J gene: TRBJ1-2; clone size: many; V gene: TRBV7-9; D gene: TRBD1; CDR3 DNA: TGTGCCAGCAGCTTATCCCGGGACAGAAATAACTATGGCTACACCTTC; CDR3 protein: CASSLSRDRNNYGYTF
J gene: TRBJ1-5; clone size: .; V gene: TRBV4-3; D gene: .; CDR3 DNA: TGCGCCAGCAGCCAAGATGCACCGGGTTTTGATCAGCCCCAGCATTTT; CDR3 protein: CASSQDAPGFDQPQHF
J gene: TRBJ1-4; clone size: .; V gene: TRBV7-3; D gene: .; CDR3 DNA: TGTGCCAGCAGCCCGCGATCCGGGCGGAATGAAAAACTGTTTTTT; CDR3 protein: CASSPRSGRNEKLFF
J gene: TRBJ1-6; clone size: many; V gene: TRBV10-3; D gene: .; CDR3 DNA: TGTGCCATCAGGTATTCGGTGGGTCGAGAGGCCTCACCCCTCCACTTT; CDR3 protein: CAIRYSVGREASPLHF
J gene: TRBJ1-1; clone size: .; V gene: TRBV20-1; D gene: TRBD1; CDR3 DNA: TGCAGTGCTAGAGCGGGACAGGGATTGAACACTGAAGCTTTCTTT; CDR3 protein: CSARAGQGLNTEAFF
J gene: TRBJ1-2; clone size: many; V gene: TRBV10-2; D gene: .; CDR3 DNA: TGCGCCATGTCAAGGGGGGCGCATGGCTACACCTTC; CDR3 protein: CAMSRGAHGYTF
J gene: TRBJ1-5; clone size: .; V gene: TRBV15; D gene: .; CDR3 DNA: TGTGCCACCAGCAGAGGCCCTCAAGGGATCCAGCCCCAGCATTTT; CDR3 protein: CATSRGPQGIQPQHF
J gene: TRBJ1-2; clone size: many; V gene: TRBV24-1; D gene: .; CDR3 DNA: TGTGCCACCAGGGGGCCTGCCCATGATGGCTACACCTTC; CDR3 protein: CATRGPAHDGYTF
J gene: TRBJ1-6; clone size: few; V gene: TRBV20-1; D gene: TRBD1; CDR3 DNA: TGCAGTGCTAGAGATTTACAGGGGGCGCCGTGGAATTCACCCCTCCACTTT; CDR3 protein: CSARDLQGAPWNSPLHF
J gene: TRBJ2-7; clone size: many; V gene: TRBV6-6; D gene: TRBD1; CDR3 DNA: TGTGCCAGCGCCTCGGGGGCAGGGGGCGCCGAGCAGTACTTC; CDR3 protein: CASASGAGGAEQYF
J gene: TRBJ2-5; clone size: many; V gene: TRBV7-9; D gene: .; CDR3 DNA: TGTGCCACACAGGGAGGGGAGACCCAGTACTTC; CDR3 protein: CATQGGETQYF
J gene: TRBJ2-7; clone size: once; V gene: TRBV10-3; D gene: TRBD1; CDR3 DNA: TGTGCCAACGGACAGGGGGGCTACGAGCAGTACTTC; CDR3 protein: CANGQGGYEQYF
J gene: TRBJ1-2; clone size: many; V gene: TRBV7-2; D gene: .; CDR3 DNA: TGTGCCAGCAGCCCGGTGGGGTTCTTTGGCTACACCTTC; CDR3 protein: CASSPVGFFGYTF
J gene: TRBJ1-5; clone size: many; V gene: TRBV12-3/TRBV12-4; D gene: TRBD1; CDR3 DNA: TGTGCCAGCAGTTTATCCGACAGGGGCAATCAGCCCCAGCATTTT; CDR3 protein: CASSLSDRGNQPQHF
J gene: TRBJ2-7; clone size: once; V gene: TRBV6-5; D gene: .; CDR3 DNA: TGTGCCAGCAGTTTCTACGGGCAGAGCTCCTACGAGCAGTACTTC; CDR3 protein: CASSFYGQSSYEQYF
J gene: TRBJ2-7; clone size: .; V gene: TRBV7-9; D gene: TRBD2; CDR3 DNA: TGTGCCAGCAGTCCTCGGACTAGCGGGAGTGACGAGCAGTACTTC; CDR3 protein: CASSPRTSGSDEQYF
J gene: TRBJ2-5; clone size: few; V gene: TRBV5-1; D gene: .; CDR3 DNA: TGCGCCAGCAGCTACTTTCGGGCAGGGACACAAGAGACCCAGTACTTC; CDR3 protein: CASSYFRAGTQETQYF
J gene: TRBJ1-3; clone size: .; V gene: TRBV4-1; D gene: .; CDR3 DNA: TGCGCCAGCAGCCAAGGTCAGGGTCCCTCTGGAAACACCATATATTTT; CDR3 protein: CASSQGQGPSGNTIYF
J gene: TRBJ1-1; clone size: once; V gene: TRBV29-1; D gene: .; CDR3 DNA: TGCAGCCTTCGGACAGCTGAAGCTTTCTTT; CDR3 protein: CSLRTAEAFF
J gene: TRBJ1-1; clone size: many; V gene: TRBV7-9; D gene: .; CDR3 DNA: TGTGCCAGCAGCTTAAACGGACTGAAGAACACTGAAGCTTTCTTT; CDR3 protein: CASSLNGLKNTEAFF
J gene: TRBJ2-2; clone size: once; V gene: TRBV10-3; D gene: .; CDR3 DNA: TGTGCCATCAGTGTGGCCAGGATGGGCACCGGGGAGCTGTTTTTT; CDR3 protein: CAISVARMGTGELFF
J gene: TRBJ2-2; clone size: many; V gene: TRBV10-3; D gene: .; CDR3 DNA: TGTGCCATCAACTCTAGGGGTTCGGCCACCGGGGAGCTGTTTTTT; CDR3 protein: CAINSRGSATGELFF
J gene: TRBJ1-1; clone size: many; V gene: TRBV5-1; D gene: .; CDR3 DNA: TGTGCCAGCAGCTTGGCCGGTTACGCTGAAGCTTTCTTT; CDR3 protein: CASSLAGYAEAFF
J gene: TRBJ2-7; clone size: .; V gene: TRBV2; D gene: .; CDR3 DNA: TGTGCCAGCAGTGTCTACAGGGACTCCTACGAGCAGTACTTC; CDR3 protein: CASSVYRDSYEQYF
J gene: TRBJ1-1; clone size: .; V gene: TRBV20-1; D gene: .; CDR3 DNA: TGCAGTGCTAGGTCCTTTACCGGGAACACTGAAGCTTTCTTT; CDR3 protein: CSARSFTGNTEAFF